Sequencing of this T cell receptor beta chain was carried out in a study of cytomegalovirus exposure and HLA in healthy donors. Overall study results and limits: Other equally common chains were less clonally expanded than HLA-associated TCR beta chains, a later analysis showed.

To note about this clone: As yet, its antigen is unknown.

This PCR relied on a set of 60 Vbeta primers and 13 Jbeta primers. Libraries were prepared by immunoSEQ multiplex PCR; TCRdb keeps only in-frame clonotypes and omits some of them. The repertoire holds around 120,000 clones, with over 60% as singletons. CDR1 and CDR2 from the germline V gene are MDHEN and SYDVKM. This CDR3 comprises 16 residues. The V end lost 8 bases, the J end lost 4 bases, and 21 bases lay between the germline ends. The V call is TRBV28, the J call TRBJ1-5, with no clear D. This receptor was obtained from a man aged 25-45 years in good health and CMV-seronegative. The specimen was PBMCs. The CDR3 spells CASFPRGGGYNQPQHF. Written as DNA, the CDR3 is TGTGCCAGCTTTCCTCGTGGAGGAGGATATAATCAGCCCCAGCATTTT.